The rows below give T cell receptor beta chains drawn from one sample of a study of T cells in Graves' hyperthyroidism and ophthalmopathy. TCRdb ran MiXCR on the multiplex PCR reads and lists one entry per CDR3 protein. In the table there are around 600,000 distinct CDR3 sequences, 16% of which are singletons. The sequenced material came from blood. These receptors originate from a woman in her thirties or forties with Graves' ophthalmopathy. Both conserved end residues are part of each CDR3. The D gene is left open where the match is weak. Size values are once, few and many counts, or a class for expanded clones, and some rows have none.

D	J	V	size	CDR3	DNA
-	TRBJ2-3	TRBV15	-	CATSRGWGRNTDTQYF	TGTGCCACCAGCAGAGGGTGGGGCAGAAACACAGATACGCAGTATTTT
-	TRBJ2-5	TRBV30	many	CAWTWGEKETQYF	TGTGCCTGGACTTGGGGGGAGAAAGAGACCCAGTACTTC
TRBD1	TRBJ1-1	TRBV5-1	many	CASSLDRGETEAFF	TGCGCCAGCAGCTTGGACAGGGGGGAAACTGAAGCTTTCTTT
-	TRBJ1-1	TRBV11-2	many	CASSPDPNTEAFF	TGTGCCAGCAGCCCTGACCCGAACACTGAAGCTTTCTTT
-	TRBJ1-6	TRBV2	many	CASSPSRNSPLHF	TGTGCCAGCAGTCCTTCACGGAATTCACCCCTCCACTTT
TRBD1	TRBJ2-7	TRBV5-1	many	CASSPRIGTGTYEQYF	TGCGCCAGCAGCCCACGAATCGGGACAGGGACCTACGAGCAGTACTTC
-	TRBJ2-1	TRBV28	few	CASLLGRGWDEQFF	TGTGCCAGCCTCCTTGGGAGGGGGTGGGATGAGCAGTTCTTC
-	TRBJ2-1	TRBV19	-	CASSDGPQGEQFF	TGTGCCAGTTCCGATGGGCCCCAGGGTGAGCAGTTCTTC
TRBD1	TRBJ1-1	TRBV20-1	-	CSPRTGLNTEAFF	TGCAGCCCACGGACAGGGCTGAACACTGAAGCTTTCTTT
TRBD2	TRBJ2-1	TRBV2	-	CASSGREVGITRNEQFF	TGTGCCAGCAGTGGTCGGGAGGTGGGGATTACGAGGAATGAGCAGTTCTTC
TRBD1	TRBJ1-1	TRBV7-3	many	CASSPTGAIGNTEAFF	TGTGCCAGCAGTCCTACAGGGGCCATCGGGAACACTGAAGCTTTCTTT
TRBD1	TRBJ1-3	TRBV6-1	many	CASSAPTGPSGNTIYF	TGTGCCAGCAGTGCACCGACAGGGCCCTCTGGAAACACCATATATTTT
-	TRBJ2-1	TRBV27	few	CASSLFAGSYNEQFF	TGTGCCAGCAGTTTATTTGCGGGATCGTACAATGAGCAGTTCTTC